This T cell receptor beta chain was observed in a study of human T cells and chemical hapten exposure. Across the whole study: Each week of the approximately 25-week study, patients had diphenylcyclopropenone applied to the scalp. Patients were mainly female, each with alopecia areata, totalis or universalis.

Broader study findings: TCRs exceeding 1 in 1000 frequency stayed unchanged with DPC sensitization.

Trimming shortened V by 5 bases and J by 3 bases, and 10 bases separated the two germline ends. Germline CDR1 SEHNR, CDR2 FQNEAQ (reference sequence). The CDR3 length is 14 residues. As to time point: pre-sensitization, week 0. Treatment here: therapeutic diphenylcyclopropenone sensitization with weekly scalp DPC. The library tagged individual cDNA molecules with unique molecular identifiers. MiXCR was run by TCRdb on the RACE reads, yielding one entry per CDR3 protein. The sample holds about 42,000 distinct CDR3 sequences, 12% seen once. This clonotype was detected once. The antigen remains unidentified.

Sequencing used whole blood, obtained in connection with sensitization to the hapten diphenylcyclopropenone (DPC). The receptor comes from a young woman with alopecia areata. Some clones in this sample may be carry-over from other donors' samples. This sequence joins TRBV7-9 and TRBJ1-4; no firm D call. In nucleotides, the CDR3 is TGTGCCAGCAGCCAAGCATCATCTAATGAAAAACTGTTTTTT. Residues: CASSQASSNEKLFF.